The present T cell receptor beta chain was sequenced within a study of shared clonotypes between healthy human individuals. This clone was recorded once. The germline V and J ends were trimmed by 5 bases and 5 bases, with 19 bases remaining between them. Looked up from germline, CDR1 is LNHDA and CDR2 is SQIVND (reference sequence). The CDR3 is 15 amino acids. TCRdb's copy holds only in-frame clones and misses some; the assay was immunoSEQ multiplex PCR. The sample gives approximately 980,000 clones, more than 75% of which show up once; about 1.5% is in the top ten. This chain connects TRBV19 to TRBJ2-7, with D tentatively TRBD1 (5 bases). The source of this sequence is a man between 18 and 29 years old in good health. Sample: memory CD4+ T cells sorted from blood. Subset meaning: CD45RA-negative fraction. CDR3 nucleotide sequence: TGTGCCAGTAGTCTCGTCCAGCAGGTAGGGGACGAGCAGTACTTC. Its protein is CASSLVQQVGDEQYF.